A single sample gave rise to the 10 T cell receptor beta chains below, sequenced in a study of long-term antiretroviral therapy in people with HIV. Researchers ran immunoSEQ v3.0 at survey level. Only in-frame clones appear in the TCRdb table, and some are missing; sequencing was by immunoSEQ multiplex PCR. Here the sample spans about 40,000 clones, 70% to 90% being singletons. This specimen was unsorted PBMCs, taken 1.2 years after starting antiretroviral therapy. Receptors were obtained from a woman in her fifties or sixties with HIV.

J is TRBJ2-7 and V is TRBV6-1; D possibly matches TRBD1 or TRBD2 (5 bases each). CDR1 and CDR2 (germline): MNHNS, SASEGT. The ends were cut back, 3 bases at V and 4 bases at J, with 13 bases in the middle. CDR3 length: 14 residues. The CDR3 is CASSEGREVYEQYF. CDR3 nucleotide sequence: TGTGCCAGCAGTGAGGGACGCGAAGTTTACGAGCAGTACTTC.

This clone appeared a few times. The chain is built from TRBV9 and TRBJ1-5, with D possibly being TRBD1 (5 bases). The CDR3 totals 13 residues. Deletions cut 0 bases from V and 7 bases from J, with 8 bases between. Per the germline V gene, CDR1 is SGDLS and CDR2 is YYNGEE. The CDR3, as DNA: TGTGCCAGCAGCGTAGGAGGGACCCAGCCCCAGCATTTT. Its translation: CASSVGGTQPQHF.

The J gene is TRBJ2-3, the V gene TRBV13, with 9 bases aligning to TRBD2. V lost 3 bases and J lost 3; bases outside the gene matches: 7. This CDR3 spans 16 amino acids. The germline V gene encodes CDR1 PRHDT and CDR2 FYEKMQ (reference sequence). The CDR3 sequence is CASSFLAGGTTDTQYF. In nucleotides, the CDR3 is TGTGCCAGCAGCTTCCTCGCGGGGGGGACTACAGATACGCAGTATTTT.

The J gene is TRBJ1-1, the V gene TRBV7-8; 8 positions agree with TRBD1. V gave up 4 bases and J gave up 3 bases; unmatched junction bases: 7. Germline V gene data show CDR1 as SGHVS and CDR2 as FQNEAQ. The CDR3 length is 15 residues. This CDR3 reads CASSSNQGADTEAFF. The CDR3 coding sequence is TGTGCCAGCAGCTCCAATCAGGGGGCGGACACTGAAGCTTTCTTT. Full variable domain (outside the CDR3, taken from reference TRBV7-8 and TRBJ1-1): GAGVSQSPRYKVAKRGQDVALRCDPISGHVSLFWYQQALGQGPEFLTYFQNEAQLDKSGLPSDRFFAERPEGSVSTLKIQRTQQEDSAVYLCASSSNQGADTEAFFGQGTRLTVV.

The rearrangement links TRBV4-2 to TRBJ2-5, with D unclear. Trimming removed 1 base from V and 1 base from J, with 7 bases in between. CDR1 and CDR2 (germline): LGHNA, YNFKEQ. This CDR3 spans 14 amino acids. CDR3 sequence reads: CASSQGTTQETQYF. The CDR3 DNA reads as TGTGCCAGCAGCCAAGGTACCACCCAAGAGACCCAGTACTTC.

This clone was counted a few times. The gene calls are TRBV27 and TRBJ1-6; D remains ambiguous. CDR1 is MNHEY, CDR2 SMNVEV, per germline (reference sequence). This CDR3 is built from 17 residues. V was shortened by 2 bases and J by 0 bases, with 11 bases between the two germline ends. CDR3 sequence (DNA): TGTGCCAGCAGTTTAAGGTGGGAGAGCTCCTATAATTCACCCCTCCACTTT. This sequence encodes CASSLRWESSYNSPLHF.

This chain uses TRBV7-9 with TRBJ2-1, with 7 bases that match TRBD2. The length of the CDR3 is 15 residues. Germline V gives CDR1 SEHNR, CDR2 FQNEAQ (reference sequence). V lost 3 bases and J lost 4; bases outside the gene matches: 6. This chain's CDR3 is CASSLDGGYYNEQFF. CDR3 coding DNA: TGTGCCAGCAGCTTGGACGGGGGGTATTACAATGAGCAGTTCTTC.

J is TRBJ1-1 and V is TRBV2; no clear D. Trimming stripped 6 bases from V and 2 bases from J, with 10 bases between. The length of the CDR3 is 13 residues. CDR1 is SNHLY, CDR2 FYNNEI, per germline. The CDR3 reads CASSIKGNTEAFF. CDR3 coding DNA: TGTGCCAGCAGCATAAAGGGAAACACTGAAGCTTTCTTT.

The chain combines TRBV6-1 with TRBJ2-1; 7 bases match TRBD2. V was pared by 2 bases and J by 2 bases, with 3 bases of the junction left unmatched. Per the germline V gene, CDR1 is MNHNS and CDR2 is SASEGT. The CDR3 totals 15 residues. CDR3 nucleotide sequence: TGTGCCAGCAGTGAACTAAGCGGGACCTACAATGAGCAGTTCTTC. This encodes CASSELSGTYNEQFF.

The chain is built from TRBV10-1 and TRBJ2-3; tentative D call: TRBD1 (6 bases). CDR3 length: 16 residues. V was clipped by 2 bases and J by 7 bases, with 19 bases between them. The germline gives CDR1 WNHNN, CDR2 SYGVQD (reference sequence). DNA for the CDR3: TGCGCCAGCAGTGAGATAGGTGGGGGCCTCACGAATACGCAGTATTTT. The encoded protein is CASSEIGGGLTNTQYF.